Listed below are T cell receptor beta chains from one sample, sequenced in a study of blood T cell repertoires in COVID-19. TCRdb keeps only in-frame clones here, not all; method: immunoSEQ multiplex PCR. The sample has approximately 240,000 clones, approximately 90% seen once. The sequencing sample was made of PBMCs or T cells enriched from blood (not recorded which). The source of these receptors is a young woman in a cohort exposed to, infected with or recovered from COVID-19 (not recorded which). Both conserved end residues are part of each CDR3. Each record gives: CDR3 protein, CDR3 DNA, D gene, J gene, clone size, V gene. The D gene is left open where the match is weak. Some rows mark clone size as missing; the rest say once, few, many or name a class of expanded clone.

CASIGQPEAFF	TGTGCCAGCATAGGACAGCCTGAAGCTTTCTTT	.	TRBJ1-1	once	TRBV27
CASSELRAGGETQYF	TGTGCCAGCAGTGAACTGAGGGCAGGGGGGGAGACCCAGTACTTC	.	TRBJ2-5	.	TRBV25-1
CASSWGPPLDNEQFF	TGCGCCAGCAGCTGGGGCCCACCACTTGACAATGAGCAGTTCTTC	.	TRBJ2-1	.	TRBV5-1
CASSLGGGLRGGTDTQYF	TGTGCCAGCAGCTTAGGCGGAGGGTTGCGGGGAGGTACAGATACGCAGTATTTT	.	TRBJ2-3	.	TRBV7-3
CATSIQREALYEQYF	TGTGCCACCAGCATACAGCGGGAGGCCCTCTACGAGCAGTACTTC	TRBD2	TRBJ2-7	.	TRBV15
CSVGGAGGYTDTQYF	TGCAGCGTTGGAGGAGCGGGGGGGTACACAGATACGCAGTATTTT	TRBD2	TRBJ2-3	.	TRBV29-1
CASSLIGVRGNEQFF	TGTGCCAGCAGCTTAATAGGAGTGAGGGGGAATGAGCAGTTCTTC	.	TRBJ2-1	.	TRBV7-3
CASSLGGHRDTQYF	TGTGCCAGCAGCTTGGGAGGCCACCGAGATACGCAGTATTTT	.	TRBJ2-3	once	TRBV5-6
CASSSKPGQGARNEKLFF	TGTGCCAGCAGCTCGAAACCGGGACAGGGGGCTCGTAACGAAAAACTGTTTTTT	TRBD1	TRBJ1-4	.	TRBV7-9
CSVGGQGEKLFF	TGCAGCGTTGGGGGACAGGGGGAAAAACTGTTTTTT	TRBD1	TRBJ1-4	.	TRBV29-1
CASSQELGPWGHEQYF	TGCGCCAGCAGCCAAGAGCTGGGCCCGTGGGGCCACGAGCAGTACTTC	.	TRBJ2-7	.	TRBV4-1
CASSSLLSPGLSTDTQYF	TGTGCCAGCAGCTCCCTCCTTTCCCCGGGACTAAGCACAGATACGCAGTATTTT	TRBD2	TRBJ2-3	.	TRBV7-7
CATADIHGYTF	TGCGCCACCGCAGACATTCACGGCTACACCTTC	.	TRBJ1-2	.	TRBV10-2
CASSQDTGGSTDTQYF	TGTGCCAGCAGCCAAGATACCGGGGGGAGCACAGATACGCAGTATTTT	TRBD2	TRBJ2-3	.	TRBV3-1/TRBV3-2
CASSTPTSGNEQYF	TGTGCCAGCAGCACCCCCACTAGCGGTAACGAGCAGTACTTC	TRBD2	TRBJ2-7	.	TRBV14
CASSFPSRLAGGGEQFF	TGTGCCAGCAGCTTCCCCTCCAGACTAGCGGGAGGGGGAGAGCAGTTCTTC	TRBD2	TRBJ2-1	few	TRBV7-9
CASSLSQGLNTEAFF	TGCGCCAGCAGCCTATCACAGGGACTGAACACTGAAGCTTTCTTT	.	TRBJ1-1	.	TRBV4-1
CATSGVPEELFF	TGTGCCACCAGTGGAGTCCCCGAGGAGCTGTTTTTT	.	TRBJ2-2	.	TRBV24-1
CASSESRQRTNYNEQFF	TGCGCCAGCAGTGAGTCTCGGCAGAGGACAAACTACAATGAGCAGTTCTTC	.	TRBJ2-1	.	TRBV10-1
CASSASGGGYGYTF	TGTGCCAGCAGCGCATCAGGAGGTGGCTATGGCTACACCTTC	.	TRBJ1-2	.	TRBV9
CASSYDRGHVAFF	TGTGCCAGCAGTTACGACAGGGGGCATGTAGCTTTCTTT	TRBD1	TRBJ1-1	.	TRBV6-2/TRBV6-3
CASSQPLQETQYF	TGCGCCAGCAGCCAACCCCTACAAGAGACCCAGTACTTC	.	TRBJ2-5	.	TRBV5-1
CASSPDEGEQFF	TGCGCCAGCAGCCCGGACGAGGGTGAGCAGTTCTTC	.	TRBJ2-1	once	TRBV5-1
CAIRTAMNTEAFF	TGTGCCATCCGGACAGCCATGAACACTGAAGCTTTCTTT	.	TRBJ1-1	.	TRBV6-6
CASSYSGQEAFF	TGTGCCAGCAGCTATTCAGGCCAGGAAGCTTTCTTT	.	TRBJ1-1	.	TRBV27
CASSGASVYEQYF	TGCGCCAGCAGCGGGGCTAGCGTCTACGAGCAGTACTTC	.	TRBJ2-7	few	TRBV5-1
CASIGGRGSYNEQFF	TGTGCCAGTATTGGGGGGAGGGGCTCCTACAATGAGCAGTTCTTC	TRBD2	TRBJ2-1	.	TRBV19
CASSLTGINSNQPQHF	TGCGCCAGCAGCTTGACCGGGATCAATAGCAATCAGCCCCAGCATTTT	.	TRBJ1-5	.	TRBV5-1
CASSLEGQGVSPLHF	TGTGCCAGCAGCTTGGAGGGACAGGGGGTTTCACCCCTCCACTTT	TRBD1	TRBJ1-6	few	TRBV5-4
CASSWGQGASYEQYF	TGTGCCAGCAGCTGGGGACAGGGGGCCTCCTACGAGCAGTACTTC	TRBD1	TRBJ2-7	.	TRBV11-3
CASNLPREGRHEQFF	TGTGCCAGTAACCTACCGCGGGAGGGCCGACATGAGCAGTTCTTC	TRBD2	TRBJ2-1	.	TRBV19
CASSLSGSYNEQFF	TGCGCCAGCAGCTTAAGCGGGAGCTACAATGAGCAGTTCTTC	TRBD2	TRBJ2-1	.	TRBV5-1
CASSQEGGLADYEQYF	TGCGCCAGCAGCCAAGAGGGCGGTCTAGCGGACTACGAGCAGTACTTC	TRBD2	TRBJ2-7	.	TRBV4-1
CASSFSLGQGADTEAFF	TGCGCCAGCAGCTTTTCCCTTGGGCAGGGGGCGGACACTGAAGCTTTCTTT	TRBD1	TRBJ1-1	few	TRBV5-1
CASSQDWGQGASGYTF	TGTGCCAGCAGCCAAGATTGGGGACAGGGGGCGAGCGGCTACACCTTC	TRBD1	TRBJ1-2	.	TRBV14